What follows are 24 T cell receptor beta chains derived from one specimen sequenced in a study of blood T cell repertoires in COVID-19. Some clones are missing from TCRdb's copy, which holds only in-frame ones; the method was immunoSEQ multiplex PCR. The table has about 130,000 clones, under 85% seen once. The sample was PBMCs or T cells enriched from blood (not recorded which). The receptor source for this set is a man between 25 and 39 years old who had recovered from COVID-19.

This clone was counted once. The CDR3: CASSQAIGLAGGDTQYF. The CDR3 region has the DNA TGTGCCAGCAGCCAAGCGATAGGACTAGCGGGGGGAGATACGCAGTATTTT. V gene TRBV3-1 (or the pseudogene TRBV3-2) combines with J gene TRBJ2-3; 14 positions agree with TRBD2. This CDR3 spans 17 amino acids. V lost 1 base to trimming and J lost 5 bases; unmatched junction nucleotides: 5. Germline V gene lookup returns CDR1 LGHDT and CDR2 YNNKEL (reference sequence).

This clone was recorded a few times. V gene TRBV19 combines with J gene TRBJ2-4; tentatively, D is TRBD1 (6 bases). This CDR3 comprises 15 residues. V lost 5 bases to trimming and J lost 0 bases, with 11 bases between them. Germline CDR1 is LNHDA and CDR2 is SQIVND (reference sequence). The CDR3 loop is CASSLGAQAKNIQYF. CDR3 DNA sequence: TGTGCCAGTAGTTTGGGGGCTCAAGCCAAAAACATTCAGTACTTC.

The chain links TRBV11-2 to TRBJ2-7; 8 bases align to TRBD1. Germline CDR1 reads SGHAT; CDR2 reads FQNNGV. With 1 base clipped from V and 7 bases from J, the junction kept 3 bases outside the gene matches. The CDR3 has 13 residues. The CDR3 nucleotides read TGTGCCAGCAGCTTAGTGACAGGGGTTGAGCAGTACGTC. Translation: CASSLVTGVEQYV.

This sequence joins TRBV19 and TRBJ1-5, with a tentative D call TRBD1 (5 bases). CDR1 LNHDA and CDR2 SQIVND come from the germline V gene (reference sequence). CDR3 length equals 12 residues. The V end was cut by 4 bases, the J end by 6 bases, with 7 bases between. The CDR3 is CASSTGIQPQHF. The CDR3 nucleotides read TGTGCCAGTAGTACAGGGATTCAGCCCCAGCATTTT.

The chain recombines TRBV19 with TRBJ1-5; maybe TRBD1 (6 bases). V gave up 7 bases and J gave up 3 bases, with 19 bases separating them. Looked up from germline, CDR1 is LNHDA and CDR2 is SQIVND (reference sequence). The CDR3 loop spans 16 amino acids. CDR3: CASKGLRQVHNQPQHF. The DNA for the CDR3 is TGTGCCAGTAAAGGGCTACGACAGGTCCACAATCAGCCCCAGCATTTT.

This clone showed up just once. This sequence joins TRBV2 and TRBJ1-5; a possible D gene is TRBD1 (5 bases). CDR3 length equals 13 residues. V lost 10 bases and J 0 bases, leaving 10 bases between the germline ends. Germline-derived CDR1 and CDR2 are SNHLY and FYNNEI. CDR3 amino acids: CATSDSSNQPQHF. The DNA of the CDR3 is TGTGCCACCTCAGACAGTAGCAATCAGCCCCAGCATTTT. Variable domain in full (rest from reference TRBV2 and TRBJ1-5): EPEVTQTPSHQVTQMGQEVILRCVPISNHLYFYWYRQILGQKVEFLVSFYNNEISEKSEIFDDQFSVERPDGSNFTLKIRSTKLEDSAMYFCATSDSSNQPQHFGDGTRLSIL.

The chain joins TRBV9 to TRBJ1-2, with D possibly being TRBD1 (6 bases). Trimming pared 3 bases from V and 8 bases from J, leaving 17 bases between. This CDR3 comprises 14 residues. From germline, CDR1 is SGDLS and CDR2 YYNGEE. The CDR3 reads CASSAGDNSPGYTF. CDR3 DNA: TGTGCCAGCAGCGCCGGGGACAACTCACCCGGCTACACCTTC.

V usage is TRBV5-1 and J usage is TRBJ2-1, with D perhaps TRBD2 (5 bases). Trimming removed 7 bases from V and 6 bases from J, with 20 bases in between. Germline V lookup: CDR1 SGHRS, CDR2 YFSETQ. The CDR3 loop spans 15 amino acids. DNA of the CDR3: TGCGCCAGCCGGCCCTCCGCCCGGGAACGCAATGAGCAGTTCTTC. Translated, it gives CASRPSARERNEQFF.

The chain combines TRBV4-1 with TRBJ2-2; no firm D call. The germline V gene encodes CDR1 MGHRA and CDR2 YSYEKL. Trimming took off 2 bases at V and 1 base at J, with 11 bases between the two ends. This CDR3 has 16 amino acids. CDR3 nucleotide sequence: TGCGCCAGCAGCCAACTTCAAAATAGGAACACCGGGGAGCTGTTTTTT. It is translated as CASSQLQNRNTGELFF.

This clone was seen a few times. This sequence joins TRBV5-6 and TRBJ1-5; D might be TRBD1 (5 bases). The CDR3 extends over 16 amino acids. In germline, CDR1 is SGHDT, CDR2 YYEEEE. The germline V and J ends were trimmed by 0 bases and 2 bases, with 12 bases remaining between them. The CDR3, as DNA: TGTGCCAGCAGCTTGGAGGGGCGCTTGGGCAATCAGCCCCAGCATTTT. Translating it yields CASSLEGRLGNQPQHF.

The chain uses TRBV11-2 and TRBJ1-3, with D perhaps matching TRBD1 (6 bases). The CDR3 is 15 residues long. Looked up from germline, CDR1 is SGHAT and CDR2 is FQNNGV. Trimming pared 5 bases from V and 0 bases from J, leaving 11 bases between. This CDR3 reads CASSPDRSSGNTIYF. CDR3 sequence (DNA): TGTGCCAGCAGCCCCGACAGGAGCTCTGGAAACACCATATATTTT.

The chain has TRBV6-4 and TRBJ2-2, with 7 bases that match TRBD2. V trimming: 5 bases; J trimming: 3 bases; junction bases outside the gene matches: 3. This CDR3 is built from 14 residues. Germline assignment: CDR1 MRHNA and CDR2 SNTAGT. CDR3 residues: CASSREVDTGELFF. CDR3 bases: TGTGCCAGCAGTCGGGAGGTTGACACCGGGGAGCTGTTTTTT.

The chain combines TRBV29-1 with TRBJ1-1; D may be TRBD1 (5 bases). CDR1 is SQVTM and CDR2 is ANQGSEA in the germline V gene. The CDR3 is 16 amino acids. Trimming took 2 bases from V and 5 from J, leaving 21 bases between them. The CDR3 loop is CSVELPGGLSRTEAFF. The DNA of the CDR3 is TGCAGCGTTGAACTCCCGGGGGGTTTAAGTCGGACTGAAGCTTTCTTT.

The chain has TRBV19 and TRBJ2-5; D perhaps matches TRBD2 (5 bases). There are 13 residues in the CDR3. Germline CDR1 reads LNHDA; CDR2 reads SQIVND (reference sequence). The germline V and J ends were trimmed by 3 bases and 5 bases, with 10 bases remaining between them. The DNA for the CDR3 is TGTGCCAGTAGTATCGGGCAGCGGGAGACCCAGTACTTC. Residues: CASSIGQRETQYF.

CDR3: CASSITWKGLAGKRGDTQYF. The CDR3 DNA reads as TGTGCCAGTAGTATTACTTGGAAGGGACTAGCGGGAAAGCGGGGAGATACGCAGTATTTT. The rearrangement links TRBV19 to TRBJ2-3; 13 bases map to TRBD2. CDR3 length: 20 amino acids. Per the germline V gene, CDR1 is LNHDA and CDR2 is SQIVND (reference sequence). Germline trimming cut 3 bases from V and 5 bases from J; bases unmatched to any gene: 17.

V usage is TRBV5-1 and J usage is TRBJ2-7, with 9 bases identical to TRBD1. This CDR3 is built from 14 residues. J gave up 5 bases and V 4 bases, and 7 bases lay outside the gene matches. Germline V gene lookup returns CDR1 SGHRS and CDR2 YFSETQ. CDR3 DNA sequence: TGCGCCAGCAGCCAAAATGACAGGGGGGACGAGCAGTACGTC. This gives the protein CASSQNDRGDEQYV.

J is TRBJ1-2 and V is TRBV4-2, with D maybe TRBD1 (5 bases). This CDR3 has 15 amino acids. V lost 1 base, J lost 4 bases, and 13 bases lay in between. Per germline, CDR1 LGHNA and CDR2 YNFKEQ. CDR3 coding DNA: TGTGCCAGCAGCCAAGTCTACGACAGTTCCTATGGCTACACCTTC. The encoded protein is CASSQVYDSSYGYTF.

This chain joins TRBV6-5 and TRBJ2-1, with TRBD1 identical over 7 bases. The V and J ends lost 7 bases and 5 bases, in that order; junction bases with no gene match: 8. This CDR3 region has 14 residues. Germline V gives CDR1 MNHEY, CDR2 SVGAGI. The CDR3 spells CASTAGTANNEQFF. CDR3 coding DNA: TGTGCCAGCACTGCAGGGACAGCTAACAATGAGCAGTTCTTC.

This chain uses TRBV3-1 (or the pseudogene TRBV3-2) with TRBJ2-3; 8 positions match TRBD1. J was trimmed by 2 bases and V by 0 bases; bases with no gene match: 7. The CDR3 has 17 residues. CDR1 is LGHDT, CDR2 YNNKEL, per germline (reference sequence). The CDR3 sequence: CASSQDRTGRYTDTQYF. The DNA of the CDR3 is TGTGCCAGCAGCCAAGATAGGACAGGGCGCTACACAGATACGCAGTATTTT.

The rearrangement uses TRBV29-1 and TRBJ1-2; D is possibly TRBD1 (5 bases). Trimming took off 2 bases at V and 0 bases at J, with 7 bases between the two ends. CDR1 is SQVTM and CDR2 is ANQGSEA in the germline V gene. This CDR3 contains 13 residues. The CDR3 coding sequence is TGCAGCGTTGAACCGACAGCTAACTATGGCTACACCTTC. Its protein product is CSVEPTANYGYTF.

The V call is TRBV3-1 (or the pseudogene TRBV3-2), the J call TRBJ2-2, with TRBD1 identical over 7 bases. Germline values: CDR1 LGHDT, CDR2 YNNKEL (reference sequence). The CDR3 is 15 residues long. V shed 6 bases, J shed 5 bases, and the junction held 9 bases outside the gene matches. The CDR3 spells CASSRTGVGTGELFF. The CDR3 DNA sequence: TGTGCCAGCAGTCGTACAGGGGTAGGGACCGGGGAGCTGTTTTTT.

CDR3 in amino acids: CASSLVTYEQYF. CDR3 nucleotide sequence: TGTGCCAGCAGCTTAGTTACCTACGAGCAGTACTTC. The V gene is TRBV11-2, the J gene TRBJ2-7; D gene ambiguous. Germline V CDR1 and CDR2: SGHAT, FQNNGV. Trimming removed 1 base at V and 2 bases at J, with 3 bases between. The CDR3 length is 12 residues.

The chain links TRBV28 to TRBJ1-4, with D possibly being TRBD1 (6 bases). V lost 7 bases to trimming and J lost 8 bases, with 17 bases between them. The V gene's germline CDR1 is MDHEN and CDR2 SYDVKM. CDR3 length: 14 residues. The CDR3 region is CASTRGGVREKLFF. The CDR3 nucleotides read TGTGCCAGCACCCGAGGGGGGGTTCGGGAAAAACTGTTTTTT.

The chain is built from TRBV3-1 (or the pseudogene TRBV3-2) and TRBJ1-1; D is unclear. Germline CDR1 and CDR2: LGHDT and YNNKEL (reference sequence). Trimming removed 8 bases from V and 4 bases from J, with 11 bases in between. The CDR3 has 12 residues. DNA of the CDR3: TGTGCCAGCCGGAGGGCGGGCACTGAAGCTTTCTTT. It is translated as CASRRAGTEAFF.